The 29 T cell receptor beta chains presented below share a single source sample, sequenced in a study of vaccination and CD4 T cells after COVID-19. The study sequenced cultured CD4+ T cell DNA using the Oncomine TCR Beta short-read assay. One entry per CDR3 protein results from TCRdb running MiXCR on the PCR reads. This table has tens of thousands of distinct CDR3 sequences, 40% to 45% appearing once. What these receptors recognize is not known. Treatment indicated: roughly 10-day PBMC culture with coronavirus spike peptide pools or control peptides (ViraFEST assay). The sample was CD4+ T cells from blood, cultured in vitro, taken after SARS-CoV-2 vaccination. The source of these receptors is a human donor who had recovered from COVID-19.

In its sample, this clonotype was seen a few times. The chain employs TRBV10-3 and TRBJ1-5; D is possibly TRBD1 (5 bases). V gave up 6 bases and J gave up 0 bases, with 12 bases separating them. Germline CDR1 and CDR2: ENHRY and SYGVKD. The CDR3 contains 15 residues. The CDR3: CAIRGDGSSNQPQHF. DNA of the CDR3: TGTGCCATCAGGGGGGACGGATCTAGCAATCAGCCCCAGCATTTT.

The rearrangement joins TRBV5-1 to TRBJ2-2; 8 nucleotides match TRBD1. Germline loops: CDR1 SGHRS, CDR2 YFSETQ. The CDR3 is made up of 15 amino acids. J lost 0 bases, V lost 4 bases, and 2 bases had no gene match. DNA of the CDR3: TGCGCCAGCAGCAGGGACAGGACGAACACCGGGGAGCTGTTTTTT. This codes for CASSRDRTNTGELFF.

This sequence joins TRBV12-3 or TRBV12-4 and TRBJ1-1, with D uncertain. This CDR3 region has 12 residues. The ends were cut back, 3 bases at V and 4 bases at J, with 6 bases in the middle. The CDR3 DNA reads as TGTGCCAGCAGTTTTCTGGGCACTGAAGCTTTCTTT. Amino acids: CASSFLGTEAFF.

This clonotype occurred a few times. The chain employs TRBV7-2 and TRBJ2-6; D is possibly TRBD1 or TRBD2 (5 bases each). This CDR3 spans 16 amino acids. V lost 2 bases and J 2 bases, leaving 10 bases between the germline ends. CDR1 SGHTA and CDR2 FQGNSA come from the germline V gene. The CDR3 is CASSLPGTAGANVLTF. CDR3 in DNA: TGTGCCAGCAGCTTACCCGGGACGGCTGGGGCCAACGTCCTGACTTTC.

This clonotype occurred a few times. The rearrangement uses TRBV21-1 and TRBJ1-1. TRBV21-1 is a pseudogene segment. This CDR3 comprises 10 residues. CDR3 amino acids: CASSTKAAFF. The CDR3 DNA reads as TGTGCCAGCAGCACAAAGGCGGCTTTCTTT.

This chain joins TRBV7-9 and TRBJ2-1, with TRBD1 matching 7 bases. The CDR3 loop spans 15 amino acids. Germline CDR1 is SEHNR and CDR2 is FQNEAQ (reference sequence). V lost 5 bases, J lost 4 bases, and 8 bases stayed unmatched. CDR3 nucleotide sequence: TGTGCCAGCAGCCGGAACCGGGACAGATACAATGAGCAGTTCTTC. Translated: CASSRNRDRYNEQFF.

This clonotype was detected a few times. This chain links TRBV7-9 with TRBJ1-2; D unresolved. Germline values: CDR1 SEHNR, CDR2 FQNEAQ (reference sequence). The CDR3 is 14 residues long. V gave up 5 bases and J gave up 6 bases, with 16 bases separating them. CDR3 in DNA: TGTGCCAGCAGCATCACGGGGAGCGGGCATGGCTACACCTTC. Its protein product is CASSITGSGHGYTF.

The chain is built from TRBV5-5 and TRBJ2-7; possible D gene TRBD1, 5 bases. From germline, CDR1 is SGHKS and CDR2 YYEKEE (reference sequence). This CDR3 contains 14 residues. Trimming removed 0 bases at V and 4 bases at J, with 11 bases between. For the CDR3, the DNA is TGTGCCAGCAGCTTGGAAAGGGGATTTTACGAGCAGTACTTC. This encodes CASSLERGFYEQYF.

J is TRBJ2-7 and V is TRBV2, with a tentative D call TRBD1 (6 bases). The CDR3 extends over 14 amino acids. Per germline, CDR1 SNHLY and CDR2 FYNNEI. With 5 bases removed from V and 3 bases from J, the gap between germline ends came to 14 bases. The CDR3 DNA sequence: TGTGCCAGCAGTTTGTCCCAGGGGAACTACGAGCAGTACTTC. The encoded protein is CASSLSQGNYEQYF.

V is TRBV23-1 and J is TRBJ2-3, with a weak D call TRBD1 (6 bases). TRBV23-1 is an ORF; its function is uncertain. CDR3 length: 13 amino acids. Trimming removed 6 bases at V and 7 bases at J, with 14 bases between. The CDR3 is CASSRWTVNTQYF. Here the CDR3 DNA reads TGCGCCAGCAGCCGATGGACAGTCAATACGCAGTATTTT.

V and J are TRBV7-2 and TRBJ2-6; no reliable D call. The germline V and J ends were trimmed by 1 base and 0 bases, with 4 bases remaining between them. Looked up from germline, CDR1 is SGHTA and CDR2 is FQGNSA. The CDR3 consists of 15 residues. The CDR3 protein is CASSLVLSGANVLTF. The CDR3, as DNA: TGTGCCAGCAGCTTAGTACTCTCTGGGGCCAACGTCCTGACTTTC.

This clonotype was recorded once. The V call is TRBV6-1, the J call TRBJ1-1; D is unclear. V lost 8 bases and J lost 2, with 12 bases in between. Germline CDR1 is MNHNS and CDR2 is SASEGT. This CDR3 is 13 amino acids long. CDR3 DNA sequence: TGTGCCAGCGCCTGGAACGAAAACACTGAAGCTTTCTTT. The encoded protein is CASAWNENTEAFF.

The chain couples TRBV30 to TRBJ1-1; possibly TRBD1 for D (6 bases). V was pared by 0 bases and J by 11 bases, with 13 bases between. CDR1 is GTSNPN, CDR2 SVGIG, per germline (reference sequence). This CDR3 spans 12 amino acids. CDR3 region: CAWSVDLTGAFF. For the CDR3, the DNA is TGTGCCTGGAGTGTTGACTTAACAGGGGCTTTCTTT.

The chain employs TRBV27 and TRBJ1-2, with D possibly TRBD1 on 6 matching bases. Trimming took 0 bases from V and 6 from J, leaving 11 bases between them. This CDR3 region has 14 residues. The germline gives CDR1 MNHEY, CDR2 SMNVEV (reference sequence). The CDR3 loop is CASSLSSQGHGYTF. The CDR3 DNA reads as TGTGCCAGCAGTTTATCGTCCCAGGGGCATGGCTACACCTTC.

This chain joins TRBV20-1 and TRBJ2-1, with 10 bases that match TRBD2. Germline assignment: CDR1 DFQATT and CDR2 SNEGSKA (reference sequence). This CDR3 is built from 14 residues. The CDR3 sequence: CSARLAGLLTEQFF. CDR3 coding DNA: TGCAGCGCGAGACTAGCGGGTCTCTTAACTGAGCAGTTCTTC.

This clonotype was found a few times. CDR3 sequence: CASSKEVPRASTDTQYF. DNA for the CDR3: TGTGCCAGCAGCAAAGAGGTGCCGAGGGCTAGCACAGATACGCAGTATTTT. The chain carries TRBV21-1 and TRBJ2-3. TRBV21-1 is labeled a pseudogene. The CDR3 has 17 residues.

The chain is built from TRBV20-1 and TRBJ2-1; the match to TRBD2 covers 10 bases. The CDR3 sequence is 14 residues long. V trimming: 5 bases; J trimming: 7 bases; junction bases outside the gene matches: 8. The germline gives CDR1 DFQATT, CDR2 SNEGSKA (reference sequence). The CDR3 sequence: CSAETSGRFNEQFF. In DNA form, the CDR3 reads TGCAGTGCTGAGACTAGCGGGCGATTTAATGAGCAGTTCTTC.

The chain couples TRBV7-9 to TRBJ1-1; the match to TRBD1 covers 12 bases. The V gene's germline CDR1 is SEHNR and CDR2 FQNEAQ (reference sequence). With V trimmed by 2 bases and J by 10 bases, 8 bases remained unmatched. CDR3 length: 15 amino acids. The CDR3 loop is CASSLLVGTGGGAFF. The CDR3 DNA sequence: TGTGCCAGCAGCTTACTGGTAGGGACAGGGGGCGGAGCTTTCTTT.

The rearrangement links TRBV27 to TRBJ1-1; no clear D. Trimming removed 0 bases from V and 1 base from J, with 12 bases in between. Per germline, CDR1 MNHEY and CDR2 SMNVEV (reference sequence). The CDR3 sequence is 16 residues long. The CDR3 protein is CASSLSGGSPNTEAFF. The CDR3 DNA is TGTGCCAGCAGTTTATCGGGAGGGTCCCCGAACACTGAAGCTTTCTTT.

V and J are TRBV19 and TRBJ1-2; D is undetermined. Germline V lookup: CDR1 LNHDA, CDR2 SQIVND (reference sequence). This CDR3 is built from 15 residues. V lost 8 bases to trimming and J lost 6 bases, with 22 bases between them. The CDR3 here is CASFPPGQQSDGYTF. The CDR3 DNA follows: TGTGCCAGTTTTCCCCCCGGGCAACAATCAGATGGCTACACCTTC. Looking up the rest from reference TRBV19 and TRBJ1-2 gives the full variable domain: DGGITQSPKYLFRKEGQNVTLSCEQNLNHDAMYWYRQDPGQGLRLIYYSQIVNDFQKGDIAEGYSVSREKKESFPLTVTSAQKNPTAFYLCASFPPGQQSDGYTFGSGTRLTVV.

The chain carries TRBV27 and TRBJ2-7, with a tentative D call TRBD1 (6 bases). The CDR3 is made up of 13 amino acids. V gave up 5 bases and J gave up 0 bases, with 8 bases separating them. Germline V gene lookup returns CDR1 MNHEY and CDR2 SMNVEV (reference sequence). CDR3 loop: CASSRTASYEQYF. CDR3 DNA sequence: TGTGCCAGCAGTAGGACAGCCTCCTACGAGCAGTACTTC.

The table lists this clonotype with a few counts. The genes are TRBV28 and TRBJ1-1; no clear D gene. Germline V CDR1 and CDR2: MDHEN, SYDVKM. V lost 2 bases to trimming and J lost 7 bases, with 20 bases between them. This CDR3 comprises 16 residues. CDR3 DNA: TGTGCCAGCAGTTTAAGTGGGTTGTTGCGAGGGTTTGAAGCTTTCTTT. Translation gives CASSLSGLLRGFEAFF.

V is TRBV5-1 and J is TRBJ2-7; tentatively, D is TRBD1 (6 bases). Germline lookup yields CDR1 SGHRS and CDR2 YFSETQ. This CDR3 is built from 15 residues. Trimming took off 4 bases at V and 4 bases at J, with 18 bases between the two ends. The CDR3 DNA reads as TGCGCCAGCAGCACACTCCCGGGACAAGCGTACGAGCAGTACTTC. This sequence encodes CASSTLPGQAYEQYF. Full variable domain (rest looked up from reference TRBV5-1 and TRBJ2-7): KAGVTQTPRYLIKTRGQQVTLSCSPISGHRSVSWYQQTPGQGLQFLFEYFSETQRNKGNFPGRFSGRQFSNSRSEMNVSTLELGDSALYLCASSTLPGQAYEQYFGPGTRLTVT.

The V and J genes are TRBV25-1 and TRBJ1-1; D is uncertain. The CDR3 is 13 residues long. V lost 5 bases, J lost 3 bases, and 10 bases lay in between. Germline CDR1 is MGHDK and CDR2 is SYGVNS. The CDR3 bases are TGTGCCAGCAGTTCGCTCGGGTACACTGAAGCTTTCTTT. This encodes CASSSLGYTEAFF.

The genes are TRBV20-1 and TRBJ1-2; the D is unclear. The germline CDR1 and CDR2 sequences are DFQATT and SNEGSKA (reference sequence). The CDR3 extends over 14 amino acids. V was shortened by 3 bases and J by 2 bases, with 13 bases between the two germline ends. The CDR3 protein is CSASLIRGNYGYTF. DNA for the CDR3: TGCAGTGCTAGTCTGATTAGAGGAAACTATGGCTACACCTTC.

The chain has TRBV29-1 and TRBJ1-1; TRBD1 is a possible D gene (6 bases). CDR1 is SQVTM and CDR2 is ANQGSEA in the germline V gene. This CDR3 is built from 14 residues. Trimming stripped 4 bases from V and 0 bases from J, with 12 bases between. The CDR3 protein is CSVVRGGVNTEAFF. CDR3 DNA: TGCAGCGTTGTCAGGGGAGGGGTGAACACTGAAGCTTTCTTT.

The CDR3 nucleotides read TGTGCCAGCAGTTTAACGCCAGAGGGGGGGGCTGAAGCTTTCTTT. This sequence encodes CASSLTPEGGAEAFF. J is TRBJ1-1 and V is TRBV12-3 or TRBV12-4, with a weak D call TRBD1 (6 bases). The V end was cut by 2 bases, the J end by 6 bases, with 16 bases between. The CDR3 spans 15 residues.

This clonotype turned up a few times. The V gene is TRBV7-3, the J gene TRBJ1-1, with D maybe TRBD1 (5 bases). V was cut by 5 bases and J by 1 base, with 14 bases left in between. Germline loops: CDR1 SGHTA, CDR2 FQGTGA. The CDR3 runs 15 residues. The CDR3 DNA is TGTGCCAGCAGCACACAAAACACAGGGAACACTGAAGCTTTCTTT. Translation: CASSTQNTGNTEAFF.

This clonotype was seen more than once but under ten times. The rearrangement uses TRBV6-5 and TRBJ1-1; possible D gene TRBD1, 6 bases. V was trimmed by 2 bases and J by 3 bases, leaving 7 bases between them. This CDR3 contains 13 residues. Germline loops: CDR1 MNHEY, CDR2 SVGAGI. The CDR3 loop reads CASSYNRDTEAFF. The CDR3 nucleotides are TGTGCCAGCAGTTACAACAGGGACACTGAAGCTTTCTTT.